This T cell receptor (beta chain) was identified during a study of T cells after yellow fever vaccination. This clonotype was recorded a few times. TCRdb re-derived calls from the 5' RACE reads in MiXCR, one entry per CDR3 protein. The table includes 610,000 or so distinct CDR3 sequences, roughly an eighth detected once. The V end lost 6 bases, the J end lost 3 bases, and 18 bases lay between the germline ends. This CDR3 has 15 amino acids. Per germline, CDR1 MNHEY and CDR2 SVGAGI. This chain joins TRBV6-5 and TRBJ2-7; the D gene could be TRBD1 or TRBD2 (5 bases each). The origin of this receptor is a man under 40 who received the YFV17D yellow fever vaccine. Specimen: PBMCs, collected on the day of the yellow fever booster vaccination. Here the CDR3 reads CASSDSGTAHYEQYF. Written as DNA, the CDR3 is TGTGCCAGCAGCGACTCCGGGACGGCGCACTACGAGCAGTACTTC.